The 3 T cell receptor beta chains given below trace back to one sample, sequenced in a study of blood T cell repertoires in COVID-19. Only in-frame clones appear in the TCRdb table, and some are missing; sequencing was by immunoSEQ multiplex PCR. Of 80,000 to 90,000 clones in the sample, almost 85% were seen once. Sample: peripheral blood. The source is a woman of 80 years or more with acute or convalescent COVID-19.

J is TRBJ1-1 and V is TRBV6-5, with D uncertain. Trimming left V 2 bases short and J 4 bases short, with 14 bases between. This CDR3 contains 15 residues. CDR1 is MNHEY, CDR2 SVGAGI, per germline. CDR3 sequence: CASSYPSVGPTEAFF. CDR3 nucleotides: TGTGCCAGCAGTTACCCCAGTGTTGGGCCCACTGAAGCTTTCTTT.

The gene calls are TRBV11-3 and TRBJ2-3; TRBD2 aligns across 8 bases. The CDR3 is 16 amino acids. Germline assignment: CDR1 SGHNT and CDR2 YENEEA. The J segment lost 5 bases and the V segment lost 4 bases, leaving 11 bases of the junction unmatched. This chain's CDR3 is CASSSPSGSFEDTQYF. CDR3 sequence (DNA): TGTGCCAGCAGCTCCCCCAGCGGGAGTTTTGAAGATACGCAGTATTTT.

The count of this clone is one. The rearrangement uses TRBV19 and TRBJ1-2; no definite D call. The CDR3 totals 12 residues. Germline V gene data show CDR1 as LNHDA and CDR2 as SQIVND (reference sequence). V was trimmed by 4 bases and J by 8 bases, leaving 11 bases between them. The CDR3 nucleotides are TGTGCCAGTAGTAGTCAGTCTCCGGGCTACACCTTC. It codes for CASSSQSPGYTF.